This T cell receptor (beta chain) originates from a study of cytomegalovirus exposure and HLA in healthy donors. Study observations and caveats: CMV serostatus was the sole immune exposure information available.

Worth noting for this clone: Its specificity is unknown.

The primer mix had 60 Vbeta and 13 Jbeta primers. Here immunoSEQ multiplex PCR was the method, and the copy in TCRdb shows in-frame clones only, minus some. The sample lists around 190,000 clones, over 75% occurring once. V was pared by 2 bases and J by 4 bases, with 5 bases of the junction left unmatched. Per the germline V gene, CDR1 is SGHNT and CDR2 is YYREEE (reference sequence). The CDR3 length is 14 residues. The sequence was obtained from a man aged 55 to 70 in good health and CMV-seronegative. The V gene is TRBV5-4, the J gene TRBJ2-7; TRBD1 aligns across 8 bases. Sequencing used PBMCs. Written as DNA, the CDR3 is TGTGCCAGCAGCTTACCGGGACAGGAATACGAGCAGTACTTC. Its translation is CASSLPGQEYEQYF.